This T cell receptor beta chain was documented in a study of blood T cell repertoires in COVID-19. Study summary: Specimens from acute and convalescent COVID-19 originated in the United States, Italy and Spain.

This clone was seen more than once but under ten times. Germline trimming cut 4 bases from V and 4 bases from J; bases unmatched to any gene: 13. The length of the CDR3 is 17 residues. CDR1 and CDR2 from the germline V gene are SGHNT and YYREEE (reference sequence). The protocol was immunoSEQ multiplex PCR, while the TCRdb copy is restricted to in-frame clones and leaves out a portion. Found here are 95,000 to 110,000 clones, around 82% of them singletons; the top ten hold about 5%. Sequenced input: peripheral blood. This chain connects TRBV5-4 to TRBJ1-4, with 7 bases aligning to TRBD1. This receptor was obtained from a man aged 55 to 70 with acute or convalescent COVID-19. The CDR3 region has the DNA TGTGCCAGCAGCCACGACAGGGACTCGGCCGGTAATGAAAAACTGTTTTTT. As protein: CASSHDRDSAGNEKLFF.